The sequence of this T cell receptor (beta chain) was determined in a study of shared clonotypes between healthy human individuals. The assay ran at deep level. The repertoire was sequenced with immunoSEQ multiplex PCR; TCRdb's copy has only in-frame clones and lacks some. The repertoire holds over 2 million clones, with 85% to 95% as singletons. Germline CDR1 reads SGHDT; CDR2 reads YYEEEE. The CDR3 spans 15 residues. V lost 0 bases to trimming and J lost 2 bases, with 9 bases between them. Sequencing was done on a sample of naive CD4+ T cells from PBMCs. Subset denoted: CD45RA+ positively selected. The chain employs TRBV5-6 and TRBJ1-3, with a possible D match to TRBD1 (6 bases). This receptor was taken from a man in his late teens or twenties in good health. Some clones in this sample may be carry-over from other donors' samples. The CDR3 loop reads CASSLEAGAGNTIYF. CDR3 coding DNA: TGTGCCAGCAGCTTGGAGGCAGGGGCTGGAAACACCATATATTTT.